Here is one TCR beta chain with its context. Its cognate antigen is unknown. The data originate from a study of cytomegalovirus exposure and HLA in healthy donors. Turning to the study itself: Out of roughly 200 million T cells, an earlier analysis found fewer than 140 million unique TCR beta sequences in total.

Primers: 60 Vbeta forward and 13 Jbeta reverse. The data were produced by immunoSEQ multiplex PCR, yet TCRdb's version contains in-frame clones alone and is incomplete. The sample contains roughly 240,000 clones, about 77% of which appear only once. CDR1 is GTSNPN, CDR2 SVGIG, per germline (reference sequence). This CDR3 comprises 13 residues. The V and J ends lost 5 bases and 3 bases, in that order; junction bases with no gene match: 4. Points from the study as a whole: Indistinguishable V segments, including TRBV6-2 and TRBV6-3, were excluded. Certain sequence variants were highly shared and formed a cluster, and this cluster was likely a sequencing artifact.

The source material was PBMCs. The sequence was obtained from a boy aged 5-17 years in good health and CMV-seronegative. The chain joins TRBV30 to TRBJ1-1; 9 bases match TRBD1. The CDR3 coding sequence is TGTGCCTGGGGGACAGGGTTCGACACTGAAGCTTTCTTT. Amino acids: CAWGTGFDTEAFF.